These 28 T cell receptor beta chains were sequenced from one sample in a study of long-term antiretroviral therapy in people with HIV. Running of the v3.0 immunoSEQ assay took place at survey level. The protocol was immunoSEQ multiplex PCR, while the TCRdb copy is restricted to in-frame clones and leaves out a portion. The profile covers tens of thousands of clones, with around 84% appearing a single time and 8% to 10% taken by the ten largest. Here the sequenced sample was unsorted PBMCs, taken 2.3 years after starting antiretroviral therapy. The receptors shown here come from a man between 40 and 49 years old with HIV.

This clone was counted once. The J gene is TRBJ2-3, the V gene TRBV28; D unresolved. The CDR3 loop spans 15 amino acids. CDR1 MDHEN and CDR2 SYDVKM come from the germline V gene. V gave up 1 base and J gave up 5 bases, with 13 bases separating them. The CDR3 loop is CASSLFGQVGDTQYF. Here the CDR3 DNA reads TGTGCCAGCAGTTTATTCGGGCAGGTGGGAGATACGCAGTATTTT.

The chain joins TRBV15 to TRBJ2-2; D gene ambiguous. Germline V gene sequence: CDR1 LNHNV, CDR2 YYDKDF (reference sequence). The ends were cut back, 7 bases at V and 8 bases at J, with 2 bases in the middle. This CDR3 region has 9 residues. The CDR3 protein is CATTGELFF. CDR3 DNA: TGTGCCACCACAGGGGAGCTGTTTTTT.

V gene TRBV5-8 combines with J gene TRBJ1-5; TRBD1 is a possible D gene (5 bases). This CDR3 is built from 14 residues. From germline, CDR1 is SGHTS and CDR2 YDEGEE. With 4 bases removed from V and 9 bases from J, the gap between germline ends came to 17 bases. The CDR3 is CASSTGPKSPPQHF. As DNA, the CDR3 is TGTGCCAGCAGCACGGGACCCAAAAGTCCGCCCCAGCATTTT.

This chain joins TRBV7-8 and TRBJ2-6; D is ambiguous. Germline V gene lookup returns CDR1 SGHVS and CDR2 FQNEAQ. The CDR3 loop spans 17 amino acids. The V and J ends lost 1 base and 0 bases respectively, with 10 bases between them. The DNA for the CDR3 is TGTGCCAGCAGCTTAGACGGCCCGGGCTCTGGGGCCAACGTCCTGACTTTC. It specifies CASSLDGPGSGANVLTF.

J is TRBJ2-2 and V is TRBV5-3; 10 bases agree with TRBD2. TRBV5-3 is an open reading frame, and its role is uncertain. Trimming took 4 bases from V and 3 from J; bases not matched to a gene: 12. The CDR3 has 18 amino acids. CDR3: CARSRISSGSLYTGELFF. The CDR3 DNA reads TGTGCCAGAAGCCGGATCTCTAGCGGGAGCCTTTACACCGGGGAGCTGTTTTTT.

The rearrangement joins TRBV5-1 to TRBJ2-3; 8 bases are shared with TRBD2. This CDR3 is 16 amino acids long. The junction had 6 bases not matched to a gene; V was cut back by 0 bases and J by 3 bases. The germline CDR1 and CDR2 sequences are SGHRS and YFSETQ. The CDR3 loop reads CASSLELAGGTDTQYF. DNA of the CDR3: TGCGCCAGCAGCTTGGAGCTCGCGGGAGGAACAGATACGCAGTATTTT.

The genes are TRBV11-2 and TRBJ2-1; possibly TRBD1 for D (6 bases). Between the trimmed V and J ends, which lost 5 bases and 6 bases, there was a span of 14 bases. The germline CDR1 and CDR2 sequences are SGHAT and FQNNGV. The CDR3 is 14 amino acids. CDR3 sequence (DNA): TGTGCCAGCAGCCCGAACTCAGGGGTCAATGAGCAGTTCTTC. Translating it yields CASSPNSGVNEQFF.

The chain is built from TRBV18 and TRBJ1-1, with 8 bases that match TRBD1. Germline V gene data show CDR1 as KGHSH and CDR2 as LQKENI. V gave up 1 base and J gave up 2 bases; unmatched junction bases: 6. The CDR3 totals 16 residues. CDR3 sequence (DNA): TGTGCCAGCTCACCACTTACGTCAGGGGGCAACACTGAAGCTTTCTTT. It translates to CASSPLTSGGNTEAFF. Using reference TRBV18 and TRBJ1-1 for the parts outside the CDR3, the full variable domain is NAGVMQNPRHLVRRRGQEARLRCSPMKGHSHVYWYRQLPEEGLKFMVYLQKENIIDESGMPKERFSAEFPKEGPSILRIQQVVRGDSAAYFCASSPLTSGGNTEAFFGQGTRLTVV.

V gene TRBV7-9 combines with J gene TRBJ2-2, with D possibly TRBD2 on 6 matching bases. Trimming pared 8 bases from V and 7 bases from J, leaving 23 bases between. Germline values: CDR1 SEHNR, CDR2 FQNEAQ (reference sequence). This CDR3 contains 16 residues. This CDR3 is CASRQTGTSMGGELFF. The CDR3 nucleotides read TGTGCCAGCCGCCAAACCGGGACTTCCATGGGCGGGGAGCTGTTTTTT.

The rearrangement joins TRBV14 to TRBJ1-1; D gene unclear. Trimming cost V 1 base and J 5 bases, with 23 bases left between them. This CDR3 contains 18 residues. The germline CDR1 and CDR2 sequences are SGHDN and FVKESK. DNA for the CDR3: TGTGCCAGCAGCCAAGGCGGGAGCAGTGTCGGGATTCGGACTGAAGCTTTCTTT. Residues: CASSQGGSSVGIRTEAFF.

V usage is TRBV11-2 and J usage is TRBJ2-7, with D uncertain. Per germline, CDR1 SGHAT and CDR2 FQNNGV. This CDR3 spans 13 amino acids. Trimming pared 5 bases from V and 6 bases from J, leaving 14 bases between. CDR3 region: CASSLQIWGEQYF. The CDR3 DNA is TGTGCCAGCAGCCTGCAGATCTGGGGCGAGCAGTACTTC.

This clone was observed a single time. The gene calls are TRBV2 and TRBJ1-1, with 8 bases identical to TRBD1. In germline, CDR1 is SNHLY, CDR2 FYNNEI. V dropped 6 bases and J dropped 1; count of bases not matched to a gene: 4. The CDR3 runs 14 residues. The DNA for the CDR3 is TGTGCCAGCAGAGCAGGGGGCGGGAACACTGAAGCTTTCTTT. The encoded protein is CASRAGGGNTEAFF.

The chain is built from TRBV5-8 and TRBJ2-5; TRBD1 agrees at 8 bases. Germline CDR1 and CDR2: SGHTS and YDEGEE. The CDR3 loop spans 14 amino acids. The junction had 2 bases not matched to a gene; V was cut back by 3 bases and J by 1 base. For the CDR3, the DNA is TGTGCCAGCAGCTCAACAGGGGGCCAAGAGACCCAGTACTTC. It translates to CASSSTGGQETQYF.

The V call is TRBV11-3, the J call TRBJ2-7, with D perhaps TRBD1 or TRBD2 (5 bases each). This CDR3 has 12 residues. V was clipped by 1 base and J by 6 bases, with 7 bases between them. Looked up from germline, CDR1 is SGHNT and CDR2 is YENEEA. As DNA, the CDR3 is TGTGCCAGCAGCTTAGTAGGGACCGAGCAGTACTTC. Its translation: CASSLVGTEQYF.

V and J are TRBV27 and TRBJ2-5; 8 bases align to TRBD2. Germline CDR1 reads MNHEY; CDR2 reads SMNVEV (reference sequence). There are 13 residues in the CDR3. Trimming cost V 6 bases and J 7 bases; bases outside gene matches: 7. CDR3 sequence: CASSPSGFVTQYF. The CDR3 coding sequence is TGTGCCAGCAGCCCTAGCGGGTTCGTGACCCAGTACTTC.

J is TRBJ2-1 and V is TRBV19, with 12 bases that match TRBD1. Germline V lookup: CDR1 LNHDA, CDR2 SQIVND (reference sequence). The V gene end was trimmed by 1 base and the J gene end by 6 bases; junction bases not matched to a gene: 13. The CDR3 contains 19 residues. The CDR3 reads CASSIAPGTGGDTRNEQFF. CDR3 sequence (DNA): TGTGCCAGTAGTATAGCCCCCGGGACAGGGGGCGATACCCGCAATGAGCAGTTCTTC.

This sequence joins TRBV7-3 and TRBJ2-3; 13 nucleotides align to TRBD2. Germline values: CDR1 SGHTA, CDR2 FQGTGA. Trimming removed 2 bases from V and 3 bases from J; junction bases left unmatched: 8. This CDR3 has 18 amino acids. CDR3 loop: CASSLDPGLAGLTDTQYF. The CDR3 bases are TGTGCCAGCAGCTTAGATCCGGGACTAGCGGGATTAACAGATACGCAGTATTTT. Combining the CDR3 with reference TRBV7-3 and TRBJ2-3 gives the whole variable domain GAGVSQTPSNKVTEKGKYVELRCDPISGHTALYWYRQSLGQGPEFLIYFQGTGAADDSGLPNDRFFAVRPEGSVSTLKIQRTERGDSAVYLCASSLDPGLAGLTDTQYFGPGTRLTVL.

The chain joins TRBV27 to TRBJ1-5; tentatively, D is TRBD1 (6 bases). V was shortened by 5 bases and J by 4 bases, with 18 bases between the two germline ends. The CDR3 totals 16 residues. Germline CDR1 is MNHEY and CDR2 is SMNVEV (reference sequence). The CDR3 reads CASSPRGAGANQPQHF. In DNA form, the CDR3 reads TGTGCCAGCAGTCCCCGAGGAGCGGGGGCAAATCAGCCCCAGCATTTT.

The rearrangement links TRBV29-1 to TRBJ1-2; TRBD1 matches 9 bases. The junction had 11 bases not matched to a gene; V was cut back by 3 bases and J by 6 bases. Germline CDR1 is SQVTM and CDR2 is ANQGSEA. This CDR3 has 15 residues. CDR3 residues: CSVDTNRGQANGYTF. The CDR3 nucleotides read TGCAGCGTTGACACTAACAGGGGGCAGGCGAATGGCTACACCTTC.

This sequence joins TRBV6-1 and TRBJ1-1; D is perhaps TRBD1 (6 bases). Germline assignment: CDR1 MNHNS and CDR2 SASEGT. The CDR3 sequence is 14 residues long. V was shortened by 4 bases and J by 9 bases, with 18 bases between the two germline ends. The CDR3 nucleotides are TGTGCCAGCAGTGGAGAGGGGGGACGAGGGAAAGCTTTCTTT. It translates to CASSGEGGRGKAFF.

The chain uses TRBV4-1 and TRBJ1-1; 7 bases align to TRBD1. This CDR3 region has 14 residues. After removal of 4 bases from V and 0 bases from J, the junction contained 2 bases not matched to a gene. The germline gives CDR1 MGHRA, CDR2 YSYEKL. The CDR3 loop reads CASSLDRVNTEAFF. The CDR3 DNA is TGCGCCAGCAGCCTAGACAGGGTGAACACTGAAGCTTTCTTT.

This clone showed up just once. Here the CDR3 DNA reads TGTGCCAGCAGCTCCGGGACTAGCGGGACGTCCGAGCAGTACTTC. This sequence encodes CASSSGTSGTSEQYF. J is TRBJ2-7 and V is TRBV7-6; TRBD2 matches 13 bases. Losses at the gene ends were 4 bases for V and 6 bases for J; bases not matched to a gene: 6. There are 15 residues in the CDR3. Germline CDR1 and CDR2: SGHVS and FNYEAQ.

The chain links TRBV5-4 to TRBJ1-2; unclear D gene. V lost 0 bases and J lost 2, with 11 bases in between. Germline values: CDR1 SGHNT, CDR2 YYREEE (reference sequence). The CDR3 length is 15 residues. The CDR3: CASSLDFLQNYGYTF. In DNA, the CDR3 is TGTGCCAGCAGCTTGGATTTCCTCCAAAACTATGGCTACACCTTC.

The rearrangement uses TRBV7-9 and TRBJ2-3; D remains unclear. This CDR3 is built from 12 residues. Trimming left V 4 bases short and J 2 bases short, with 4 bases between. Germline V gives CDR1 SEHNR, CDR2 FQNEAQ (reference sequence). DNA of the CDR3: TGTGCCAGCAGCTACTACACAGATACGCAGTATTTT. It yields the protein CASSYYTDTQYF.

The chain combines TRBV10-2 with TRBJ1-1, with D uncertain. V gave up 0 bases and J gave up 1 base, with 6 bases separating them. Germline V CDR1 and CDR2: WSHSY, SAAADI. This CDR3 has 14 amino acids. The CDR3 bases are TGCGCCAGCAGTGAGTCTCGCAAGAACACTGAAGCTTTCTTT. It yields the protein CASSESRKNTEAFF.

The genes are TRBV19 and TRBJ2-1, with TRBD2 identical over 11 bases. V dropped 4 bases and J dropped 2; count of bases not matched to a gene: 4. The CDR3 covers 16 residues. From germline, CDR1 is LNHDA and CDR2 SQIVND (reference sequence). CDR3 in amino acids: CASSTRLAGPYNEQFF. The CDR3 DNA reads TGTGCCAGTAGTACGAGACTAGCGGGACCCTACAATGAGCAGTTCTTC. The complete variable domain, with remaining parts taken from reference TRBV19 and TRBJ2-1, reads DGGITQSPKYLFRKEGQNVTLSCEQNLNHDAMYWYRQDPGQGLRLIYYSQIVNDFQKGDIAEGYSVSREKKESFPLTVTSAQKNPTAFYLCASSTRLAGPYNEQFFGPGTRLTVL.

The CDR3, as DNA: TGTGCCAGCAGTTCCGGGACTAGGCATACCGGGGAGCTGTTTTTT. Translating gives CASSSGTRHTGELFF. The J gene is TRBJ2-2, the V gene TRBV6-5; 8 positions agree with TRBD2. The ends lost 4 bases at V and 5 bases at J; junction bases unmatched: 6. CDR1 MNHEY and CDR2 SVGAGI come from the germline V gene. CDR3 length: 15 residues.

V gene TRBV13 combines with J gene TRBJ2-2; TRBD1 aligns across 7 bases. The CDR3 spans 14 residues. The germline V gene encodes CDR1 PRHDT and CDR2 FYEKMQ (reference sequence). The junction had 4 bases not matched to a gene; V was cut back by 5 bases and J by 4 bases. CDR3 coding DNA: TGTGCCAGCAGCACAGACAGGGCCACCGGGGAGCTGTTTTTT. Protein sequence: CASSTDRATGELFF.